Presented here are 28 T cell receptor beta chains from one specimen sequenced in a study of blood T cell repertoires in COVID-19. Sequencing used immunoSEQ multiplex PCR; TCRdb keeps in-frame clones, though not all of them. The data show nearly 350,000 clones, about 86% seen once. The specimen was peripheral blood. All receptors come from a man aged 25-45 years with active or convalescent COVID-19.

DNA for the CDR3: TGTGCCAGCAGCTTAGGGTTCGGCTATGGCTACACCTTC. Amino acid sequence: CASSLGFGYGYTF. This chain links TRBV11-2 with TRBJ1-2; unclear D gene. V lost 1 base and J lost 4, with 7 bases in between. Germline V gene data show CDR1 as SGHAT and CDR2 as FQNNGV. The CDR3 has 13 amino acids.

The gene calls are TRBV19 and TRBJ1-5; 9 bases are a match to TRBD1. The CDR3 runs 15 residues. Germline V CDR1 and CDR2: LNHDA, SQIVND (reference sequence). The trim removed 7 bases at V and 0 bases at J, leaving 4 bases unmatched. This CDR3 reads CASITGGYSNQPQHF. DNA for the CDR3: TGTGCCAGTATCACAGGGGGCTATAGCAATCAGCCCCAGCATTTT.

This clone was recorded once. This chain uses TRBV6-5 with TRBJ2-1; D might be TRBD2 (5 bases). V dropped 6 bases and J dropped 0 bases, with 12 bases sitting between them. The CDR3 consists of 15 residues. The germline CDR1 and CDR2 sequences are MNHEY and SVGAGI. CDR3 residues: CASSPVSGSYNEQFF. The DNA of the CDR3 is TGTGCCAGCAGCCCCGTGAGCGGCTCCTACAATGAGCAGTTCTTC.

CDR3 sequence (DNA): TGTGCCAGTAGTATAAAGGAGGGGTACAGGGGGCGCCTTGATGAGCAGTTCTTC. It translates to CASSIKEGYRGRLDEQFF. The rearrangement links TRBV19 to TRBJ2-1, with TRBD1 identical over 9 bases. Germline loops: CDR1 LNHDA, CDR2 SQIVND (reference sequence). J gave up 8 bases and V 2 bases, and 16 bases lay outside the gene matches. The CDR3 has 18 residues.

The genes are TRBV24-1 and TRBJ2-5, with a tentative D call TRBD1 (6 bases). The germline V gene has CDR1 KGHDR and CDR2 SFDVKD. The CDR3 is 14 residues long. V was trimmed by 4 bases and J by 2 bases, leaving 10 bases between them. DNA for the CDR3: TGTGCCACCAGTGACGCGGACAGTCAAGAGACCCAGTACTTC. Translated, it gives CATSDADSQETQYF.

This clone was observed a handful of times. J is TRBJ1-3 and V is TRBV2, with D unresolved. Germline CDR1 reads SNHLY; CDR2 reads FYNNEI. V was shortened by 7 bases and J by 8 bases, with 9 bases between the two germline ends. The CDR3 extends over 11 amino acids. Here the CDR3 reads CASTAGDTIYF. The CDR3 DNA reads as TGTGCCAGCACCGCGGGAGACACCATATATTTT.

The CDR3 loop is CASSKGQRNTGELFF. The CDR3 DNA reads as TGTGCCAGCTCGAAAGGACAGCGAAACACCGGGGAGCTGTTTTTT. The chain is built from TRBV4-2 and TRBJ2-2; D may be TRBD1 (6 bases). In germline, CDR1 is LGHNA, CDR2 YNFKEQ. The ends were cut back, 8 bases at V and 2 bases at J, with 15 bases in the middle. The length of the CDR3 is 15 residues.

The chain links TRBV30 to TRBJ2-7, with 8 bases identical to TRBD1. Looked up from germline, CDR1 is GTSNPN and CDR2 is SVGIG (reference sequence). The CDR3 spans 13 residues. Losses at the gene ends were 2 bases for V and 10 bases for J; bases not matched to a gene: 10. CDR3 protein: CAWSPSGQGAQYF. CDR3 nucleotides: TGTGCCTGGAGTCCCTCTGGACAGGGCGCCCAGTACTTC.

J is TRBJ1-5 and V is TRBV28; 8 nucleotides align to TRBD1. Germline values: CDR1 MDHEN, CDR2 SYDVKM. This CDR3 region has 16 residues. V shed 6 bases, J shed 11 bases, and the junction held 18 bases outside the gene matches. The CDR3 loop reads CASSTLSGTGLRAQHF. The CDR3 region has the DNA TGTGCCAGCAGCACCCTTTCCGGGACAGGCCTCCGGGCCCAGCATTTT.

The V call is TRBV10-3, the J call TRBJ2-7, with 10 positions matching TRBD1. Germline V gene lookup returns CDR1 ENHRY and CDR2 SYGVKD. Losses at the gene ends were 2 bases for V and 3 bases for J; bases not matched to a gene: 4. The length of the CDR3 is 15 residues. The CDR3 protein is CAISEPGQGGYEQYF. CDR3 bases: TGTGCCATCAGTGAGCCCGGACAGGGGGGCTACGAGCAGTACTTC.

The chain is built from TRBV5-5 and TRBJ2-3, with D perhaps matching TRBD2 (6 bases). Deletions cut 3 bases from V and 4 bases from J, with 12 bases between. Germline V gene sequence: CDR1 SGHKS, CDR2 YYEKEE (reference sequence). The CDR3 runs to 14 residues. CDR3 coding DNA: TGTGCCAGCAGCTCGCAGGGAGGCCCAGATACGCAGTATTTT. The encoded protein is CASSSQGGPDTQYF.

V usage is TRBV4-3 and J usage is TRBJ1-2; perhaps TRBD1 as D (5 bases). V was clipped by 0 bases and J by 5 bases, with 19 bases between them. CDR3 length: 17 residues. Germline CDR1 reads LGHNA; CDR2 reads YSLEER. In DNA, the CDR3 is TGCGCCAGCAGCCAAGATAGTATATATTCGGGGGGATATGGCTACACCTTC. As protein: CASSQDSIYSGGYGYTF.

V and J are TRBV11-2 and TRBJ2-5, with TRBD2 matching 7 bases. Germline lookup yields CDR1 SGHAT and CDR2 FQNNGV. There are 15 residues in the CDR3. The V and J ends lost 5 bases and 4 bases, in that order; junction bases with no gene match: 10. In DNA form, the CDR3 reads TGTGCCAGCAGCCCCTTTGGGGGGGACCTAGAGACCCAGTACTTC. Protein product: CASSPFGGDLETQYF.

In DNA, the CDR3 is TGTGCCCTTCGGGCAGCGGGAGGGCCGGGGAGTGAGCAGTTCTTC. Translation: CALRAAGGPGSEQFF. J is TRBJ2-1 and V is TRBV5-4, with 10 bases identical to TRBD2. The CDR3 length is 15 residues. The V gene's germline CDR1 is SGHNT and CDR2 YYREEE (reference sequence). V lost 10 bases to trimming and J lost 9 bases; unmatched junction nucleotides: 16.

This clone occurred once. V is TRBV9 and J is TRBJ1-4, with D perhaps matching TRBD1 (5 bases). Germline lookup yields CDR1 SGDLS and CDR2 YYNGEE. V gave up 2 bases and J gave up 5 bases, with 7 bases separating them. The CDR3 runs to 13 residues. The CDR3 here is CASSVQGNEKLFF. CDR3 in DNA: TGTGCCAGCAGCGTCCAGGGAAATGAAAAACTGTTTTTT.

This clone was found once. This chain's CDR3 is CASSLTGDYGYTF. Written as DNA, the CDR3 is TGTGCCAGCAGCTTGACAGGGGATTATGGCTACACCTTC. The gene calls are TRBV7-2 and TRBJ1-2; 8 positions match TRBD1. The CDR3 has 13 residues. Germline CDR1 SGHTA, CDR2 FQGNSA. V shed 3 bases and J 5 bases; nucleotides not matched to a gene: 2.

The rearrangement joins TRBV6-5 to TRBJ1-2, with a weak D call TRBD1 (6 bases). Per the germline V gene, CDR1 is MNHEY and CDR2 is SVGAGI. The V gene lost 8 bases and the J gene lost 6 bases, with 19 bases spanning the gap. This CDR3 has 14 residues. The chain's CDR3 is CASQRDRGKDGYTF. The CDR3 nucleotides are TGTGCCAGCCAGAGGGATAGGGGGAAGGATGGCTACACCTTC.

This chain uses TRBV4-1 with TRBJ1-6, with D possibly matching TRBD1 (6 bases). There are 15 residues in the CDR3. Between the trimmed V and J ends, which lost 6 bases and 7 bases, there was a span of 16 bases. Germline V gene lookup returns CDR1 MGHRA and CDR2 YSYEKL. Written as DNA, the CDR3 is TGCGCCAGCAGACCAATGACAGGATCGAATTCACCCCTCCACTTT. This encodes CASRPMTGSNSPLHF.

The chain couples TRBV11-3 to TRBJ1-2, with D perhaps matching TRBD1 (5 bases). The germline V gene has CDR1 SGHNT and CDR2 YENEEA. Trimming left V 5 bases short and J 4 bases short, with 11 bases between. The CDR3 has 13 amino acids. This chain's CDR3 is CASSQRGLYGYTF. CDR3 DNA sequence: TGTGCCAGCAGCCAAAGGGGCCTCTATGGCTACACCTTC. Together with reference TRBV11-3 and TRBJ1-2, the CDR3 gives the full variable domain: EAGVVQSPRYKIIEKKQPVAFWCNPISGHNTLYWYLQNLGQGPELLIRYENEEAVDDSQLPKDRFSAERLKGVDSTLKIQPAELGDSAVYLCASSQRGLYGYTFGSGTRLTVV.

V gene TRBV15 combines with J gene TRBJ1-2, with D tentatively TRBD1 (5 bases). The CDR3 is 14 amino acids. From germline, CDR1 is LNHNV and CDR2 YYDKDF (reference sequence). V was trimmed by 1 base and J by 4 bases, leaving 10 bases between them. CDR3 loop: CATSRGQGAYGYTF. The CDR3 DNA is TGTGCCACCAGCAGAGGCCAGGGCGCCTATGGCTACACCTTC.

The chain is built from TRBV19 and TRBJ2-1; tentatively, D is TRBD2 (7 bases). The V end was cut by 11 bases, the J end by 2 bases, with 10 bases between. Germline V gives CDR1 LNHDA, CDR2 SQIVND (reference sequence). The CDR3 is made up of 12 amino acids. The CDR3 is CACGGPYNEQFF. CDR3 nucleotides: TGTGCCTGCGGGGGCCCCTACAATGAGCAGTTCTTC.

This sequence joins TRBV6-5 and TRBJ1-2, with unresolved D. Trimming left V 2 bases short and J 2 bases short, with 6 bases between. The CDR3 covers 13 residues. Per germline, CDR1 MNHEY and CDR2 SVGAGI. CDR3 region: CASSYDGNYGYTF. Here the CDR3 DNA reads TGTGCCAGCAGTTACGACGGGAACTATGGCTACACCTTC.

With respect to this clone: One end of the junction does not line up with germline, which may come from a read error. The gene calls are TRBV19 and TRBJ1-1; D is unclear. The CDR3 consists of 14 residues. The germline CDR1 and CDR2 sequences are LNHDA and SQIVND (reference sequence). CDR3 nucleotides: TGTGCCAGTAGTGTAGAGGGAGGCTACACTGAAGCTTTCTTT. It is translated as CASSVEGGYTEAFF.

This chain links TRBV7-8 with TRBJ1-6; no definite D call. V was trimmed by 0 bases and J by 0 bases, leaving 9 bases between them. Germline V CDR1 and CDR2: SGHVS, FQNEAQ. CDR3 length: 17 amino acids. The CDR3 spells CASSLAAGTSYNSPLHF. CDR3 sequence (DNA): TGTGCCAGCAGCTTAGCGGCGGGTACCTCCTATAATTCACCCCTCCACTTT.

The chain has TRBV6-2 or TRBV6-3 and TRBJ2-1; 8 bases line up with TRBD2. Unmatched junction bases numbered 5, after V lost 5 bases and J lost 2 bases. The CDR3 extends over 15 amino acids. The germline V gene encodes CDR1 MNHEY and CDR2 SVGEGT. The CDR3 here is CASSDTSGAYNEQFF. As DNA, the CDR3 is TGTGCCAGCAGTGACACTAGCGGAGCCTACAATGAGCAGTTCTTC.

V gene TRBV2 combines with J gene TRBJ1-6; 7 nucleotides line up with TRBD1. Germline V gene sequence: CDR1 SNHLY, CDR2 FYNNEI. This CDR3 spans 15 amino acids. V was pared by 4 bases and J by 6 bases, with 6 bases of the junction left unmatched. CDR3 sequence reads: CASSGRDSFNSPLHF. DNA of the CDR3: TGTGCCAGCAGTGGCCGGGACAGCTTTAATTCACCCCTCCACTTT.

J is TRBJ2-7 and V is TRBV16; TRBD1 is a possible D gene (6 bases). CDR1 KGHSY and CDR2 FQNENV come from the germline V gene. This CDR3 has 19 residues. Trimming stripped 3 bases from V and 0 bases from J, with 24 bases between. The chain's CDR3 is CASSHQPGVRGWTSYEQYF. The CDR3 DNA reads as TGTGCCAGCAGCCACCAACCCGGGGTGAGGGGGTGGACCTCCTACGAGCAGTACTTC.

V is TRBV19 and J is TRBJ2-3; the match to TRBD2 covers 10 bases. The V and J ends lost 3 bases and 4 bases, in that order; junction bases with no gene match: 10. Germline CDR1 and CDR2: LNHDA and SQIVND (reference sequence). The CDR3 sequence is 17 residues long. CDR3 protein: CASSMSGTSVYADTQYF. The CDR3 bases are TGTGCCAGTAGTATGTCCGGGACTAGCGTGTATGCAGATACGCAGTATTTT.